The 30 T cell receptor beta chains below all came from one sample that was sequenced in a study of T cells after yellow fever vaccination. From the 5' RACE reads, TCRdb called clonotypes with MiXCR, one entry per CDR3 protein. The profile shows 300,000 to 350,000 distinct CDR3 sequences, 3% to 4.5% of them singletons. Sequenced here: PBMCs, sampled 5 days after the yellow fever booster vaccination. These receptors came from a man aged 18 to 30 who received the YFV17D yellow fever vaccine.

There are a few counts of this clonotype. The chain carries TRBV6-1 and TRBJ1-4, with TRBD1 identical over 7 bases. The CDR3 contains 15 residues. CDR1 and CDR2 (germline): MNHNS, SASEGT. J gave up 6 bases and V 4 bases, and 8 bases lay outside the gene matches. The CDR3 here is CASSAPTGPYEKLFF. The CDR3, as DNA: TGTGCCAGCAGTGCACCGACAGGGCCCTATGAAAAACTGTTTTTT.

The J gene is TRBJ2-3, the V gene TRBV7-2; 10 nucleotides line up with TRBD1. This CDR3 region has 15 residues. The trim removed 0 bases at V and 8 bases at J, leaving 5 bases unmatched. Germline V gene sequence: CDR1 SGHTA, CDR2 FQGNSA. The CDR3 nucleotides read TGTGCCAGCAGCTTAGCGGGACAGGGGAGTGGTACGCAGTATTTT. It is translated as CASSLAGQGSGTQYF. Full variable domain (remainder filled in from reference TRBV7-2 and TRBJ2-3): GAGVSQSPSNKVTEKGKDVELRCDPISGHTALYWYRQSLGQGLEFLIYFQGNSAPDKSGLPSDRFSAERTGGSVSTLTIQRTQQEDSAVYLCASSLAGQGSGTQYFGPGTRLTVL.

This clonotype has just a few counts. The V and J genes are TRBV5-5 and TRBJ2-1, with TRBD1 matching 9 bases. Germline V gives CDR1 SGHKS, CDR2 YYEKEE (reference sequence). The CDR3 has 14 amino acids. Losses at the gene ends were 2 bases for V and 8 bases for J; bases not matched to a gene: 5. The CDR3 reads CASSFWTGVDEQFF. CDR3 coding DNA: TGTGCCAGCAGCTTTTGGACAGGGGTGGATGAGCAGTTCTTC.

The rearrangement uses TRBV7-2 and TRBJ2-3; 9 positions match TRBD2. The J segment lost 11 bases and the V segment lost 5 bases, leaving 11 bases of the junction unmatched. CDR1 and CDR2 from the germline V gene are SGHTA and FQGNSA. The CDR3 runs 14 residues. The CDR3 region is CASSPSSGANVQYF. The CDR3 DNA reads TGTGCCAGCAGCCCCTCTAGCGGGGCAAATGTGCAGTATTTT.

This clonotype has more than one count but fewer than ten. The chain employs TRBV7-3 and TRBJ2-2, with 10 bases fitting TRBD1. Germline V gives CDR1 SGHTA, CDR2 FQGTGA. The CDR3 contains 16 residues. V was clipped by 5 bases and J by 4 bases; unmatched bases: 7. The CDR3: CASSLRQGARTGELFF. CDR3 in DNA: TGTGCCAGCAGCCTCAGACAGGGGGCCCGCACCGGGGAGCTGTTTTTT.

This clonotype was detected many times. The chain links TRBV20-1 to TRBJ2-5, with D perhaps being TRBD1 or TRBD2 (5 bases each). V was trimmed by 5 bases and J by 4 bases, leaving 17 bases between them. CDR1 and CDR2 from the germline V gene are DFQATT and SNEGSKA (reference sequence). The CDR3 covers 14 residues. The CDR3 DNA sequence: TGCAGTGCTGAGGGGACCCGGGGTGGAGAGACCCAGTACTTC. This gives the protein CSAEGTRGGETQYF.

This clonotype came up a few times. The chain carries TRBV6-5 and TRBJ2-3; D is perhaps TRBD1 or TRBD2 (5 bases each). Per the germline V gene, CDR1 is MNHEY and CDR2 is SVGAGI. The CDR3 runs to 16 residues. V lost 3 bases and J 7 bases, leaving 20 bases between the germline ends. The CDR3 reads CASSYLAGRAQNTQYF. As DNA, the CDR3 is TGTGCCAGCAGTTATTTAGCAGGGAGAGCACAGAATACGCAGTATTTT.

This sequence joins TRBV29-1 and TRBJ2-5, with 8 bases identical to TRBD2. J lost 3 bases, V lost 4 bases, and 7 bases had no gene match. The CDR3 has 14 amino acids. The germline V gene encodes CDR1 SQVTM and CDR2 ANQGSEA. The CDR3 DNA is TGCAGCGTTGGGCCGGGGGGGAGGAAAGAGACCCAGTACTTC. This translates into CSVGPGGRKETQYF. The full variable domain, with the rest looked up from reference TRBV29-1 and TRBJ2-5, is SAVISQKPSRDICQRGTSLTIQCQVDSQVTMMFWYRQQPGQSLTLIATANQGSEATYESGFVIDKFPISRPNLTFSTLTVSNMSPEDSSIYLCSVGPGGRKETQYFGPGTRLLVL.

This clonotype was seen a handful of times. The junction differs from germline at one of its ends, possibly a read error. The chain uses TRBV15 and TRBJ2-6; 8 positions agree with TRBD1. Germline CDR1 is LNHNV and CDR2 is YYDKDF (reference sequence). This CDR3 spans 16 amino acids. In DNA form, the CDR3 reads TGTGCCACCAGCGGAGACAGGGGTACAGGGGCCAACGTCCTGACTTTC. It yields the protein CATSGDRGTGANVLTF.

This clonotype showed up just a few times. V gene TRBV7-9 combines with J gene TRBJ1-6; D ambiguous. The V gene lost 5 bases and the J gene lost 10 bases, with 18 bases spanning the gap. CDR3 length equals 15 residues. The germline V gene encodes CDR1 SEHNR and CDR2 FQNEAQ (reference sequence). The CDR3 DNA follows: TGTGCCAGCAGCCCCGGAACAGTAAGAGGGTCACCCCTCCACTTT. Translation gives CASSPGTVRGSPLHF.

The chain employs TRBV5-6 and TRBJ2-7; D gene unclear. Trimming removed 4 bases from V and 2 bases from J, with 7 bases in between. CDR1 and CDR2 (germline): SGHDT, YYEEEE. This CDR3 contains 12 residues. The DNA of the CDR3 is TGTGCCAGCAGCGGGCTTACCTACGAGCAGTACGTC. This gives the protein CASSGLTYEQYV.

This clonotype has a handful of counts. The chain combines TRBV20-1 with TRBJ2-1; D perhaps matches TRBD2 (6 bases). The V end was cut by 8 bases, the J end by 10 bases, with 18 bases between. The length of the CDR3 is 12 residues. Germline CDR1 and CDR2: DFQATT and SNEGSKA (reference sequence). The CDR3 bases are TGCAGTTCCCTAGGAGGGCTAGGCGAGCAGTTCTTC. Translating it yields CSSLGGLGEQFF.

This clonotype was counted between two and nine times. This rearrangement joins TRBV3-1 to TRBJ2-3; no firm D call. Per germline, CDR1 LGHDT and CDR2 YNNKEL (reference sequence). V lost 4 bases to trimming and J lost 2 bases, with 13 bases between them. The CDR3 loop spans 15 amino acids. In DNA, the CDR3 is TGTGCCAGCAGCCCGGTGGGGTCCGACACAGATACGCAGTATTTT. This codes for CASSPVGSDTDTQYF.

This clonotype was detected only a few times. The CDR3 loop reads CASSISGNTEAFF. The CDR3 DNA reads as TGTGCCAGTAGTATAAGTGGGAACACTGAAGCTTTCTTT. The chain combines TRBV19 with TRBJ1-1, with D unresolved. The CDR3 is made up of 13 amino acids. Germline V gene data show CDR1 as LNHDA and CDR2 as SQIVND (reference sequence). Trimming shortened V by 2 bases and J by 1 base, and 5 bases separated the two germline ends. The full variable domain, in which reference TRBV19 and TRBJ1-1 provide the parts outside the CDR3, is DGGITQSPKYLFRKEGQNVTLSCEQNLNHDAMYWYRQDPGQGLRLIYYSQIVNDFQKGDIAEGYSVSREKKESFPLTVTSAQKNPTAFYLCASSISGNTEAFFGQGTRLTVV.

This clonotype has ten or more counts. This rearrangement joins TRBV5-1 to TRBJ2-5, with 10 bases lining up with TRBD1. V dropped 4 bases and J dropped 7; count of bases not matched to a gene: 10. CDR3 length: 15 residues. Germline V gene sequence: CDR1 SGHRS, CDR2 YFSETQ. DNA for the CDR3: TGCGCCAGCAGCGCACGACAGGGGGCCTTCGGGACCCAGTACTTC. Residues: CASSARQGAFGTQYF.

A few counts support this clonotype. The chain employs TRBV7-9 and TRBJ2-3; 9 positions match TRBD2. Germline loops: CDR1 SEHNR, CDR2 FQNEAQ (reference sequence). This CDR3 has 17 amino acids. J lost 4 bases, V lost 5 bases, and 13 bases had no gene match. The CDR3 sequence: CASSPSSGTSSADTQYF. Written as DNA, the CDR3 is TGTGCCAGCAGCCCCTCATCGGGGACTAGCAGTGCAGATACGCAGTATTTT.

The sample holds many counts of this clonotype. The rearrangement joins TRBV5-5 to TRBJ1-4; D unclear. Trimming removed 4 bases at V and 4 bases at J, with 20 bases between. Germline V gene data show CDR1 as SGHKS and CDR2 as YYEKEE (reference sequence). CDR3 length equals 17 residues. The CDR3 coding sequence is TGTGCCAGCAGCCCACGAGAACGGAAGACGATTAATGAAAAACTGTTTTTT. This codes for CASSPRERKTINEKLFF.

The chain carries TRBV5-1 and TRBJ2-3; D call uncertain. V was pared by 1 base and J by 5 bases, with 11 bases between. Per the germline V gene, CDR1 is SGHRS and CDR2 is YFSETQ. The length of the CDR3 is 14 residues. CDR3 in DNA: TGCGCCAGCAGCTTGAAGGCCCAGCGAGATACGCAGTATTTT. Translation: CASSLKAQRDTQYF.

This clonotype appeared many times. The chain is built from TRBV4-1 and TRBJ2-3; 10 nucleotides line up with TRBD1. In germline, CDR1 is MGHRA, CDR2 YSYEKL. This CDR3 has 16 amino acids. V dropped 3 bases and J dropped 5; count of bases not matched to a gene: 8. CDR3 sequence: CASSQEGQGSRDTQYF. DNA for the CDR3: TGCGCCAGCAGCCAGGAGGGACAGGGGTCTCGAGATACGCAGTATTTT.

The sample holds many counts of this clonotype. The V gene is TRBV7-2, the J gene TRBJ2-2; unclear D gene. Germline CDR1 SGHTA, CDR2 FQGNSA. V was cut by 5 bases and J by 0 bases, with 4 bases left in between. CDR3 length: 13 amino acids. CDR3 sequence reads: CASSQPNTGELFF. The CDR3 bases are TGTGCCAGCAGCCAACCGAACACCGGGGAGCTGTTTTTT.

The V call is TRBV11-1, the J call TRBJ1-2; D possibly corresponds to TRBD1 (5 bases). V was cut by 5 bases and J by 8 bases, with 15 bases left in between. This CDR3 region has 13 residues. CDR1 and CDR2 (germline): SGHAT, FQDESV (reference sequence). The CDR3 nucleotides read TGTGCCAGCAGCCACGACAGAGGTCAAGGCTACACCTTC. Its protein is CASSHDRGQGYTF.

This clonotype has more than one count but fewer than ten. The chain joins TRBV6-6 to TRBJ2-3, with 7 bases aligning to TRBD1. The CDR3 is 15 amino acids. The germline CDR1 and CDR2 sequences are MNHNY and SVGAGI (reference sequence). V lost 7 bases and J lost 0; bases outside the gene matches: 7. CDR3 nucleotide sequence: TGTGCCAGCACCTCAGGGGGTACTAGCACAGATACGCAGTATTTT. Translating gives CASTSGGTSTDTQYF.

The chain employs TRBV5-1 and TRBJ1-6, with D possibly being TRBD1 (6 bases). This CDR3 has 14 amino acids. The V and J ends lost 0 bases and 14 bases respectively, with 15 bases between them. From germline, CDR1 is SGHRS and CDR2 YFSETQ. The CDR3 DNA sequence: TGCGCCAGCAGCTTGGATACAGGGTTGGTAGCCCTCCACTTT. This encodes CASSLDTGLVALHF.

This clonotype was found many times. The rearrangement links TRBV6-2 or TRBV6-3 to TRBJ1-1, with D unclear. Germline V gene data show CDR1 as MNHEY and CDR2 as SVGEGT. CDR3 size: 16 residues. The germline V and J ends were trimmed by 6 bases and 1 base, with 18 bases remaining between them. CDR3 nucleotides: TGTGCCAGCAGCCTAAGCCTTGGACGGAAGAACACTGAAGCTTTCTTT. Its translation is CASSLSLGRKNTEAFF.

The CDR3 is CASSFEPGGDGYTF. The CDR3 nucleotides are TGTGCCAGCAGTTTCGAACCAGGGGGAGATGGCTACACCTTC. The chain uses TRBV12-3 or TRBV12-4 and TRBJ1-2, with 7 bases fitting TRBD1. J was trimmed by 6 bases and V by 3 bases; bases with no gene match: 7. The CDR3 is made up of 14 amino acids.

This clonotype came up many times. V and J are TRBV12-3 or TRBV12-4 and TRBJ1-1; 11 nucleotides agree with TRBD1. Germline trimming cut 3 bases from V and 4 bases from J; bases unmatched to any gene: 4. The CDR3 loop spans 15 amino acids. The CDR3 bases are TGTGCCAGCAGTTTTGCCGGGACAGGGGGCACTGAAGCTTTCTTT. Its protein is CASSFAGTGGTEAFF.

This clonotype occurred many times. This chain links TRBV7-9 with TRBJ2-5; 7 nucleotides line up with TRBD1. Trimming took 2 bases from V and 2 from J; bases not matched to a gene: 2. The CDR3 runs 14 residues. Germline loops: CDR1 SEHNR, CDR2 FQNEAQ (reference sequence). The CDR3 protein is CASSLQGVQETQYF. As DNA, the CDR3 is TGTGCCAGCAGCTTACAGGGGGTTCAAGAGACCCAGTACTTC. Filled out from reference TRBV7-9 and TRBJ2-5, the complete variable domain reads DTGVSQNPRHKITKRGQNVTFRCDPISEHNRLYWYRQTLGQGPEFLTYFQNEAQLEKSRLLSDRFSAERPKGSFSTLEIQRTEQGDSAMYLCASSLQGVQETQYFGPGTRLLVL.

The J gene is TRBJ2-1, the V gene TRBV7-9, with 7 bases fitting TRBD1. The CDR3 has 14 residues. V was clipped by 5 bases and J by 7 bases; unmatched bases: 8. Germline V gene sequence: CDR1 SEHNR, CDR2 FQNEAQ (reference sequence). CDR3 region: CASSPRDSVNEQFF. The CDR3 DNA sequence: TGTGCCAGCAGCCCCCGGGACAGTGTTAATGAGCAGTTCTTC.

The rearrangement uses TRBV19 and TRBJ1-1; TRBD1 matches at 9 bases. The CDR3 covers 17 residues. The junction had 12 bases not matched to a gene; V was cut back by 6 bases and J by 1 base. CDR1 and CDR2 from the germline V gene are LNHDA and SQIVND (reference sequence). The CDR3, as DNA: TGTGCCAGTAGGTCACAGGGGGCGGGTCCAGAGAACACTGAAGCTTTCTTT. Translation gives CASRSQGAGPENTEAFF.

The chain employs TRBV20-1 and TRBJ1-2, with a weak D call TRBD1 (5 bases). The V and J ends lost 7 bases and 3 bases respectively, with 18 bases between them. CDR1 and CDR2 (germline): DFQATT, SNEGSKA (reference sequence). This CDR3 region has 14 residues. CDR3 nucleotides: TGCAGTGTTCTGAAGGGAGGGACTCACTATGGCTACACCTTC. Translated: CSVLKGGTHYGYTF.